This is a list of T cell receptor beta chains from one sample in a study of T cell responses to AZD1222 COVID-19 vaccine. The data were produced by immunoSEQ multiplex PCR, yet TCRdb's version contains in-frame clones alone and is incomplete. The sample lists some 150,000 clones, about 92% occurring once. The sequenced sample was peripheral blood, obtained on day 0 of AZD1222 vaccination. The receptor source for this set is an adult in good health. The CDR3 runs from the conserved cysteine through the conserved F or W. Each record gives: V gene, CDR3 protein.

TRBV2,CASSEGPPDVNTIYF
TRBV7-9,CASSLQGARDNEQFF
TRBV7-9,CASSRGVGDQPQHF
TRBV5-4,CASSNRFTDTQYF
TRBV19,CASSMGRAGGPREQFF
TRBV6-2/TRBV6-3,CASSHPRAGGPSNEQFF
TRBV27,CASSPGLFYGYTF
TRBV2,CASTLGGTGTYEQYF
TRBV12-5,CASGLGTGDHRETQYF
TRBV5-1,CASTAGYQETQYF
TRBV27,CASRGQFSNQPQHF
TRBV12-1,CASSFDMGQDPYEQYF
TRBV19,CASIRGEGDTEAFF
TRBV11-2,CASSTGLAGGEGIQYF
TRBV4-2,CASSPRQGTEAFF
TRBV3-1/TRBV3-2,CASSQDGGGAKNIQYF
TRBV5-8,CATGTSSFNEQFF
TRBV19,CASGDRGRQLNTEAFF
TRBV15,CATSRDRERAYGYTF
TRBV6-5,CASSQRSGQGGGYTF
TRBV10-3,CAASSGVNTGELFF
TRBV19,CASALTVSTEAFF
TRBV7-9,CASSNPSDGSQYF
TRBV3-1/TRBV3-2,CASSHPKTRLDQEQFF
TRBV6-5,CASSSVTDQYF
TRBV27,CASSLGVGNEQYF
TRBV12-3/TRBV12-4,CASNNRGAEAFF
TRBV29-1,CSALGQTYNEQFF
TRBV5-4,CASSRTGTANYGYTF
TRBV27,CASSLAPYNEQFF
TRBV7-9,CASSLAGSYNEQFF
TRBV4-1,CASSQEGGLASTDTQYF
TRBV7-9,CASSGGGFLNTGELFF
TRBV6-5,CASSYGVGGYTF
TRBV5-1,CASSPALGGVNTEAFF
TRBV4-1,CASSQDEVEQFF
TRBV7-9,CASSPVGQRNTEAFF
TRBV2,CASSEALRLYF
TRBV4-1,CASSQDAELAKNIQYF
TRBV11-2,CASVQGINSYEQYF